This T cell receptor beta chain was sequenced in a study of a mutant IDH1 vaccine in newly diagnosed glioma. Study context: Among treated patients, approximately 60% were male and 37.5% female, and mean age was 40.4 years. Earlier treatment was radiotherapy, temozolomide, or both, with most getting both.

Study results and limitations: Detectable vaccine-induced immune responses arose in more than 85% of patients.

Sequencing was performed with immunoSEQ multiplex PCR; in TCRdb, only in-frame clones are kept and a portion is missing. The sample holds around 45,000 clones; approximately 90% are singletons and the top ten take approximately 5.1%. The CDR3 runs 14 residues. Germline assignment: CDR1 SGHTA and CDR2 FQGNSA. Trimming stripped 5 bases from V and 3 bases from J, with 14 bases between. Time point described: week 35, safety follow-up. The study gave 300 ug of mutant IDH1 20-mer peptide per vaccine dose, with topical imiquimod. Patients in the study were vaccinated eight times, receiving shots in weeks 1, 3, 5, 7, 11, 15, 19 and 23. Note on this clone: Antigen specificity is unknown.

The sequence was collected from a woman aged 40 to 50 with glioma. V and J are TRBV7-2 and TRBJ2-7; tentative D call: TRBD1 (6 bases). The sequenced sample was PBMCs, obtained from a glioma patient whose treatment included an IDH1 peptide vaccine. As DNA, the CDR3 is TGTGCCAGCAGCACCCGACAGGCCCACTACGAGCAGTACTTC. This translates into CASSTRQAHYEQYF.